This T cell receptor (beta chain) is drawn from a study of blood T cell repertoires in COVID-19. Study information: Samples representing acute and convalescent COVID-19 were sourced from the United States, Italy and Spain. The analysed material was cDNA or gDNA that came from T cells, B-cell-depleted T cells, or PBMCs.

Under the authors' procedure: Amplified reference gene primers provided the basis for estimating nucleated cell counts. The table came from immunoSEQ multiplex PCR; TCRdb's copy has only in-frame clones and leaves some out. V and J calls plus clone size are reproduced from that table; the DNA served to infer D and trimming. Here the sample spans around 140,000 clones, about 87% being singletons. V lost 5 bases and J 10 bases, leaving 24 bases between the germline ends. Germline values: CDR1 SGHAT, CDR2 FQDESV (reference sequence). The CDR3 consists of 16 residues. This chain connects TRBV11-1 to TRBJ2-1, with D tentatively TRBD2 (5 bases). Material: peripheral blood. This sequence was found in a woman in her 50s with acute or convalescent COVID-19. The CDR3 region is CASSTRTGTNRLEQFF. CDR3 DNA sequence: TGTGCCAGCAGCACGCGAACGGGAACGAACCGGTTAGAGCAGTTCTTC.